This T cell receptor beta chain stems from a study of T cells in Graves' hyperthyroidism and ophthalmopathy. This clonotype was detected a few times. The investigators amplified TCR beta CDR3 regions from RNA transcripts. HTBI primers were employed in a first-round RT-PCR of the TCR CDR3. TCRdb re-called the multiplex PCR reads through MiXCR, storing one row per CDR3 protein. This repertoire shows a few hundred thousand distinct CDR3 sequences, around 17% found once; its top ten account for over 45%. Germline CDR1 is LNHDA and CDR2 is SQIVND (reference sequence). There are 14 residues in the CDR3. With 4 bases removed from V and 5 bases from J, the gap between germline ends came to 14 bases. The study enrolled patients aged 18 to 65 with newly diagnosed hyperthyroidism of under 2 months' duration. The authors took PBMCs from 8 to 10 ml fresh peripheral blood.

The clonotype was recovered from a woman aged 50 to 65 with Graves' hyperthyroidism. The rearrangement links TRBV19 to TRBJ2-5, with D maybe TRBD1 (5 bases). The sequenced sample was blood. The DNA for the CDR3 is TGTGCCAGTAGTACAGGTTGGGGCGGCGAGACCCAGTACTTC. Translating it yields CASSTGWGGETQYF. Using reference TRBV19 and TRBJ2-5 for the parts outside the CDR3, the full variable domain is DGGITQSPKYLFRKEGQNVTLSCEQNLNHDAMYWYRQDPGQGLRLIYYSQIVNDFQKGDIAEGYSVSREKKESFPLTVTSAQKNPTAFYLCASSTGWGGETQYFGPGTRLLVL.